The source of this T cell receptor (beta chain) is a study of response to subunit inactivated influenza vaccine. The CDR3 runs to 16 residues. Trimming took off 0 bases at V and 0 bases at J, with 9 bases between the two ends. From germline, CDR1 is SGHRS and CDR2 YFSETQ. TCRdb recomputed calls from the RT-PCR reads with MiXCR, one row per CDR3 protein. The sample contains more than 400,000 distinct CDR3 sequences, around 9.9% of which appear only once. This TCR came from a middle-aged man who received an inactivated influenza vaccine. The chain uses TRBV5-1 and TRBJ2-2; D is unresolved. The source was PBMCs from blood, collected 35 to 45 days after vaccination. The CDR3 DNA is TGCGCCAGCAGCTTGGATGTCAGAGCGAACACCGGGGAGCTGTTTTTT. Its protein product is CASSLDVRANTGELFF.